The next 26 T cell receptor beta chains were all read from a single sample in a study of blood T cell repertoires in COVID-19 (dated by TCRdb to about 2020). The library came from the immunoSEQ multiplex PCR assay. This is the immuneACCESS table as TCRdb keeps it, with only in-frame sequences that have V and J called. A part of the clones is gone; compared with another copy, unresolved V genes explain less than half, and the rest is unexplained. The table for this sample lists about 150,000 clones; about 73% of them were counted only once. The leading ten clones occupy around 1.7% of the sample. The sample was peripheral blood. The receptors derive from a man older than 75 with acute or convalescent COVID-19.

V gene TRBV5-1 combines with J gene TRBJ2-3; TRBD2 agrees at 7 bases. The CDR3 covers 15 residues. V shed 6 bases, J shed 3 bases, and the junction held 10 bases outside the gene matches. In germline, CDR1 is SGHRS, CDR2 YFSETQ. DNA of the CDR3: TGCGCCAGCACCCGGCGGGGCGGGGGTACAGATACGCAGTATTTT. Protein: CASTRRGGGTDTQYF.

The V gene is TRBV28, the J gene TRBJ1-1; the match to TRBD1 covers 7 bases. CDR1 and CDR2 from the germline V gene are MDHEN and SYDVKM. Trimming took 6 bases from V and 1 from J; bases not matched to a gene: 5. This CDR3 is built from 14 residues. This CDR3 is CASSSQGKNTEAFF. CDR3 coding DNA: TGTGCCAGCAGCTCACAGGGGAAGAACACTGAAGCTTTCTTT.

There are a few counts of this clone. This chain connects TRBV14 to TRBJ2-7; 9 bases agree with TRBD1. J gave up 12 bases and V 1 base, and 4 bases lay outside the gene matches. In germline, CDR1 is SGHDN, CDR2 FVKESK. This CDR3 has 12 residues. The CDR3 nucleotides are TGTGCCAGCAGCCAAGGGGACAGGGCCATGTACGTC. Residues: CASSQGDRAMYV.

This chain uses TRBV5-1 with TRBJ2-3, with D unclear. The CDR3 has 14 amino acids. Germline V gene sequence: CDR1 SGHRS, CDR2 YFSETQ. V lost 2 bases and J 6 bases, leaving 13 bases between the germline ends. As DNA, the CDR3 is TGCGCCAGCAGCTTCCAGTCCTTCCCGGATACGCAGTATTTT. Its protein is CASSFQSFPDTQYF.

The chain couples TRBV10-1 to TRBJ2-3; 12 bases fit TRBD2. The CDR3 sequence is 18 residues long. Germline lookup yields CDR1 WNHNN and CDR2 SYGVQD (reference sequence). V dropped 2 bases and J dropped 0; count of bases not matched to a gene: 6. The CDR3 nucleotides read TGCGCCAGCAGTGAGGCGCCCGGACTAGCGGGGAGCACAGATACGCAGTATTTT. Translation: CASSEAPGLAGSTDTQYF.

The rearrangement uses TRBV6-5 and TRBJ2-6; D gene uncertain. The V end lost 7 bases, the J end lost 3 bases, and 7 bases lay between the germline ends. Germline V gene lookup returns CDR1 MNHEY and CDR2 SVGAGI. The CDR3 has 13 amino acids. The CDR3 is CASTLFGANVLTF. In nucleotides, the CDR3 is TGTGCCAGCACCCTGTTTGGGGCCAACGTCCTGACTTTC.

This rearrangement joins TRBV30 to TRBJ1-1; 8 nucleotides match TRBD1. The germline CDR1 and CDR2 sequences are GTSNPN and SVGIG (reference sequence). V dropped 3 bases and J dropped 4; count of bases not matched to a gene: 4. This CDR3 comprises 13 residues. In DNA form, the CDR3 reads TGTGCCTGGAGCCCAGGACAGGGCACTGAAGCTTTCTTT. Protein product: CAWSPGQGTEAFF.

This clone was detected a few times. The rearrangement links TRBV7-2 to TRBJ2-5; 10 nucleotides align to TRBD2. The germline CDR1 and CDR2 sequences are SGHTA and FQGNSA. This CDR3 has 15 residues. V shed 1 base and J 4 bases; nucleotides not matched to a gene: 3. CDR3 DNA sequence: TGTGCCAGCAGCTTAGGACTAGCGGGCTCAGAGACCCAGTACTTC. Translated: CASSLGLAGSETQYF.

The J gene is TRBJ1-5, the V gene TRBV6-4, with D perhaps matching TRBD1 (5 bases). CDR3 length equals 13 residues. In germline, CDR1 is MRHNA, CDR2 SNTAGT. The V end was cut by 6 bases, the J end by 7 bases, with 13 bases between. The CDR3: CASSSRVGQPQHF. DNA of the CDR3: TGTGCCAGCAGCTCCAGGGTTGGACAGCCCCAGCATTTT.

The J gene is TRBJ2-7, the V gene TRBV7-3, with TRBD1 matching over 10 bases. The CDR3 is 15 amino acids. The J segment lost 4 bases and the V segment lost 5 bases, leaving 8 bases of the junction unmatched. Germline V gene lookup returns CDR1 SGHTA and CDR2 FQGTGA. CDR3: CASSLFGTGEYEQYF. In DNA form, the CDR3 reads TGTGCCAGCAGCCTTTTTGGGACAGGGGAGTACGAGCAGTACTTC.

The chain couples TRBV7-9 to TRBJ2-1; 8 bases line up with TRBD2. The CDR3 totals 15 residues. V dropped 1 base and J dropped 5; count of bases not matched to a gene: 4. The V gene's germline CDR1 is SEHNR and CDR2 FQNEAQ (reference sequence). The CDR3 is CASSLGGGPDNEQFF. The CDR3 nucleotides read TGTGCCAGCAGCTTAGGCGGGGGGCCGGACAATGAGCAGTTCTTC.

This chain joins TRBV6-5 and TRBJ1-1; D is uncertain. Germline CDR1 reads MNHEY; CDR2 reads SVGAGI. This CDR3 comprises 13 residues. V lost 0 bases to trimming and J lost 7 bases, with 9 bases between them. This CDR3 reads CASSYSLLYEAFF. In DNA, the CDR3 is TGTGCCAGCAGTTACTCACTCCTGTATGAAGCTTTCTTT.

V gene TRBV5-1 combines with J gene TRBJ2-5, with TRBD2 matching over 9 bases. This CDR3 spans 15 amino acids. V was pared by 1 base and J by 7 bases, with 8 bases of the junction left unmatched. Germline V gene lookup returns CDR1 SGHRS and CDR2 YFSETQ. The CDR3 is CASSLRSGLAGTQYF. For the CDR3, the DNA is TGCGCCAGCAGCTTGCGTTCGGGACTAGCAGGGACCCAGTACTTC.

The rearrangement uses TRBV20-1 and TRBJ1-2; D is unclear. CDR3 length: 11 residues. Trimming shortened V by 1 base and J by 8 bases, and 8 bases separated the two germline ends. The V gene's germline CDR1 is DFQATT and CDR2 SNEGSKA (reference sequence). The CDR3 DNA follows: TGCAGTGCTAGAGTGGGAGGCGGCTACACCTTC. This sequence encodes CSARVGGGYTF.

CDR3: CASSEIGAGLINEQFF. The DNA of the CDR3 is TGCGCCAGCAGCGAGATAGGAGCGGGGCTTATCAATGAGCAGTTCTTC. The chain links TRBV5-1 to TRBJ2-1; TRBD2 matches 7 bases. CDR1 SGHRS and CDR2 YFSETQ come from the germline V gene. J was trimmed by 6 bases and V by 4 bases; bases with no gene match: 13. This CDR3 is built from 16 residues.

This clone came up a few times. A read error may account for a junction end that differs from germline. The genes are TRBV7-7 and TRBJ2-5; 7 nucleotides align to TRBD2. This CDR3 is built from 15 residues. Germline V gene data show CDR1 as SSHAT and CDR2 as FNYEAQ (reference sequence). The CDR3 here is CASSLGGSDQETQYF. DNA for the CDR3: TGTGCTAGCAGCTTGGGGGGGAGCGACCAAGAGACCCAGTACTTC.

This clone was counted once. This chain connects TRBV4-1 to TRBJ2-2, with a weak D call TRBD2 (6 bases). CDR3 size: 20 residues. Germline loops: CDR1 MGHRA, CDR2 YSYEKL. Trimming removed 1 base from V and 3 bases from J, with 24 bases in between. The DNA of the CDR3 is TGCGCCAGCAGCCAAGTATCGCCCCCCGGGCTAGCGAGATACACCGGGGAGCTGTTTTTT. This sequence encodes CASSQVSPPGLARYTGELFF.

On this clone: The identical CDR3 is also encoded by other nucleotide sequences in the sample. The chain links TRBV7-2 to TRBJ2-1; 9 positions agree with TRBD1. Germline assignment: CDR1 SGHTA and CDR2 FQGNSA. The CDR3 length is 14 residues. The J segment lost 4 bases and the V segment lost 5 bases, leaving 3 bases of the junction unmatched. CDR3 sequence (DNA): TGTGCCAGCAGCCCGGGACAGGGATACAATGAGCAGTTCTTC. Protein product: CASSPGQGYNEQFF.

This chain uses TRBV5-6 with TRBJ1-3; no definite D call. V gave up 3 bases and J gave up 4 bases, with 8 bases separating them. This CDR3 is built from 13 residues. The germline CDR1 and CDR2 sequences are SGHDT and YYEEEE. This CDR3 reads CASSSRGGNTIYF. The CDR3 DNA follows: TGTGCCAGCAGCTCCCGAGGGGGAAACACCATATATTTT.

The gene calls are TRBV5-4 and TRBJ2-3; 7 bases are a match to TRBD2. V lost 4 bases and J lost 4; bases outside the gene matches: 9. CDR3 size: 15 residues. Germline V lookup: CDR1 SGHNT, CDR2 YYREEE (reference sequence). In DNA form, the CDR3 reads TGTGCCAGCAGCCCCCGAACTAGCGCGGCAGATACGCAGTATTTT. It is translated as CASSPRTSAADTQYF. Full variable domain (remainder filled in from reference TRBV5-4 and TRBJ2-3): ETGVTQSPTHLIKTRGQQVTLRCSSQSGHNTVSWYQQALGQGPQFIFQYYREEENGRGNFPPRFSGLQFPNYSSELNVNALELDDSALYLCASSPRTSAADTQYFGPGTRLTVL.

The chain is built from TRBV4-2 and TRBJ1-1; TRBD1 aligns across 7 bases. Germline V gene data show CDR1 as LGHNA and CDR2 as YNFKEQ. This CDR3 contains 15 residues. The V segment lost 2 bases and the J segment 4 bases; nucleotides outside the gene matches: 7. CDR3 protein: CASSQSNRGSTEAFF. CDR3 in DNA: TGTGCCAGCAGCCAATCCAACAGGGGTTCCACTGAAGCTTTCTTT.

This chain joins TRBV14 and TRBJ2-2; D call uncertain. Germline CDR1 and CDR2: SGHDN and FVKESK. The CDR3 covers 14 residues. Deletions cut 2 bases from V and 7 bases from J, with 11 bases between. The DNA for the CDR3 is TGTGCCAGCAGCCAATTGATCGTCGGCGGGGAGCTGTTTTTT. Protein sequence: CASSQLIVGGELFF.

The chain is built from TRBV6-4 and TRBJ1-5; D uncertain. Germline-derived CDR1 and CDR2 are MRHNA and SNTAGT. CDR3 length: 13 residues. V lost 5 bases to trimming and J lost 5 bases, with 10 bases between them. The CDR3 sequence: CASSLGTDQPQHF. CDR3 bases: TGTGCCAGCAGTCTCGGTACGGATCAGCCCCAGCATTTT.

V usage is TRBV5-5 and J usage is TRBJ1-2, with D possibly TRBD1 on 6 matching bases. Germline V lookup: CDR1 SGHKS, CDR2 YYEKEE (reference sequence). With 0 bases removed from V and 2 bases from J, the gap between germline ends came to 14 bases. The CDR3 loop spans 16 amino acids. CDR3 residues: CASSLGGRGANYGYTF. Written as DNA, the CDR3 is TGTGCCAGCAGCTTGGGGGGGCGGGGGGCGAACTATGGCTACACCTTC.

This clone was recorded a few times. The chain joins TRBV7-9 to TRBJ1-5; D unclear. Between the trimmed V and J ends, which lost 1 base and 4 bases, there was a span of 5 bases. This CDR3 spans 13 amino acids. The germline gives CDR1 SEHNR, CDR2 FQNEAQ (reference sequence). The CDR3 sequence is CASSLGANQPQHF. The CDR3 DNA follows: TGTGCCAGCAGCTTAGGGGCAAATCAGCCCCAGCATTTT.

The chain has TRBV5-1 and TRBJ2-6, with 11 bases lining up with TRBD1. The trim removed 5 bases at V and 2 bases at J, leaving 6 bases unmatched. The CDR3 loop spans 17 amino acids. Per germline, CDR1 SGHRS and CDR2 YFSETQ. The CDR3 reads CASSRTGGAAGANVLTF. In DNA, the CDR3 is TGCGCCAGCAGTCGGACAGGGGGCGCTGCTGGGGCCAACGTCCTGACTTTC.